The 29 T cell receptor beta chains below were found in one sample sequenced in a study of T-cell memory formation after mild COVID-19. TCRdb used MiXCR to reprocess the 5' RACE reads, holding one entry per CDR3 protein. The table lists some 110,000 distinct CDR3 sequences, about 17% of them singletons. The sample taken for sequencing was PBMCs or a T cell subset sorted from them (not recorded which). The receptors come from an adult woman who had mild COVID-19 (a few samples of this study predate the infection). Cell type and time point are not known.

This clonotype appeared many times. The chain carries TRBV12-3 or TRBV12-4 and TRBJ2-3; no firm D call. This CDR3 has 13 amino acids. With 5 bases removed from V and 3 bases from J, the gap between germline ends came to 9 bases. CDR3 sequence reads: CASSPRITDTQYF. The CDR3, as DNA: TGTGCCAGCAGTCCGCGGATTACAGATACGCAGTATTTT.

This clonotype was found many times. The CDR3 here is CSAARDTDTQYF. The CDR3 DNA follows: TGCAGTGCTGCCAGGGACACAGATACGCAGTATTTT. The chain employs TRBV20-1 and TRBJ2-3, with D perhaps matching TRBD1 (5 bases). V lost 5 bases to trimming and J lost 2 bases, with 8 bases between them. Germline V CDR1 and CDR2: DFQATT, SNEGSKA (reference sequence). CDR3 size: 12 residues.

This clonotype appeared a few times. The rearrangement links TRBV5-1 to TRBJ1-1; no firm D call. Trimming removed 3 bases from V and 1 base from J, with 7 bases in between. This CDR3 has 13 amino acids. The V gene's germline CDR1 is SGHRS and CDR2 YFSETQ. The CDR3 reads CASSSDGNTEAFF. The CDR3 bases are TGCGCCAGCAGCTCTGATGGGAACACTGAAGCTTTCTTT.

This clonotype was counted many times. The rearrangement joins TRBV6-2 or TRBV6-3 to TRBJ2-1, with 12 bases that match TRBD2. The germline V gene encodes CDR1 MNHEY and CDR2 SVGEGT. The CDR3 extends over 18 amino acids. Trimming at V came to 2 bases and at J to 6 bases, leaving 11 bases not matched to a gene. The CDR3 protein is CASSYAWVTSGRPNEQFF. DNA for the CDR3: TGTGCCAGCAGTTACGCTTGGGTGACTAGCGGGAGACCCAATGAGCAGTTCTTC.

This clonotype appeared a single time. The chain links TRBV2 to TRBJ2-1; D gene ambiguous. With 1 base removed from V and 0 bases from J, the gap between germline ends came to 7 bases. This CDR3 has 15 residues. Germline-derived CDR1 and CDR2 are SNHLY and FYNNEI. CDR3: CASSEGSRSYNEQFF. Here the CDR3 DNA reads TGTGCCAGCAGTGAAGGAAGCCGCTCCTACAATGAGCAGTTCTTC.

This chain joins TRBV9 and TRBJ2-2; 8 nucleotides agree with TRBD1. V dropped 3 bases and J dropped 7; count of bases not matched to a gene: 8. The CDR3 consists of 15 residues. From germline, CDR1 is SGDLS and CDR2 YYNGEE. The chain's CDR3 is CASSAGQGTSGELFF. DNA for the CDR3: TGTGCCAGCAGCGCCGGACAGGGTACGAGCGGGGAGCTGTTTTTT.

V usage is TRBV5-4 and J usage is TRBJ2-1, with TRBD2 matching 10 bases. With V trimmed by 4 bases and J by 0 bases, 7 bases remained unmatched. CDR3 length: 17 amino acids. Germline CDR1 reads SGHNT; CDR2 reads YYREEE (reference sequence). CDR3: CASSPFSGGISYNEQFF. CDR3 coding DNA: TGTGCCAGCAGCCCCTTTAGCGGGGGGATCTCCTACAATGAGCAGTTCTTC.

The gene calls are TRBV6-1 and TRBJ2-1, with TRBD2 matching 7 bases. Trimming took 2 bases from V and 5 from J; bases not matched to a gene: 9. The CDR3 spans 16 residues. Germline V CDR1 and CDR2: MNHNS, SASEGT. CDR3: CASSEIVAGENNEQFF. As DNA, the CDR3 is TGTGCCAGCAGTGAAATCGTGGCGGGGGAGAACAATGAGCAGTTCTTC.

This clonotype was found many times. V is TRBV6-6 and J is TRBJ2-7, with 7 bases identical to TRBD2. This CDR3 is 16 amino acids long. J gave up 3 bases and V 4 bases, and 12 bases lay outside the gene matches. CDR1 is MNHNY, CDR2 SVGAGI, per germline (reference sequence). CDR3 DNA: TGTGCCAGCAGTTCCCAGCCCGGGACTACCCACTACGAGCAGTACTTC. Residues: CASSSQPGTTHYEQYF.

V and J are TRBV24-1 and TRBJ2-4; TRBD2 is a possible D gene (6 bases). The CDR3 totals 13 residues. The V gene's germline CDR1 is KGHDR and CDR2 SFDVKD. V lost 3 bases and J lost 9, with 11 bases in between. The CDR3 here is CATSDVPEGIQYF. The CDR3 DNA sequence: TGTGCCACCAGTGATGTGCCGGAGGGCATTCAGTACTTC.

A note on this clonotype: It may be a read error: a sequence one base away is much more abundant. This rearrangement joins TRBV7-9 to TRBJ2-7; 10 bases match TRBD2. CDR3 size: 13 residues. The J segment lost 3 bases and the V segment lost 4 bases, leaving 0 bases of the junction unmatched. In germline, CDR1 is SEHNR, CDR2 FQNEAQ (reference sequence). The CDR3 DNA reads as TGTGCCAGCAGCTCTAGCGGGGGCTACGAGCAGTACTTC. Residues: CASSSSGGYEQYF.

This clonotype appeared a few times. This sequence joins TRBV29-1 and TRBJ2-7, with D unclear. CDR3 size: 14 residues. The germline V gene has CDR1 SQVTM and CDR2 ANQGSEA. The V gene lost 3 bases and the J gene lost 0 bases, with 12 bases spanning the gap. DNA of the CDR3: TGCAGCGTTGAGGAACCGCCGAACTCCTACGAGCAGTACTTC. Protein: CSVEEPPNSYEQYF.

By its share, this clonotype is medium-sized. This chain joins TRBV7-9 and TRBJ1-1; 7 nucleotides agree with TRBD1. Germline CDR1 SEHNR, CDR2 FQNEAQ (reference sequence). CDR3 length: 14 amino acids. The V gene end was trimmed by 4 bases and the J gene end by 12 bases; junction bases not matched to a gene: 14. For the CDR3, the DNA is TGTGCCAGCAGCTCCCCGGACAGGACCGCCGGAACTTTCTTT. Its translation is CASSSPDRTAGTFF.

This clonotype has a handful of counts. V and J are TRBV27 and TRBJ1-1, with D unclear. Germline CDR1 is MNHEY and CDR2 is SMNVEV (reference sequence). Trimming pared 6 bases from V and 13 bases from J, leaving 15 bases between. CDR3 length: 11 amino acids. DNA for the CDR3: TGTGCCAGCAGCCCCGTGGCCCAGGTTTTCTTT. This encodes CASSPVAQVFF.

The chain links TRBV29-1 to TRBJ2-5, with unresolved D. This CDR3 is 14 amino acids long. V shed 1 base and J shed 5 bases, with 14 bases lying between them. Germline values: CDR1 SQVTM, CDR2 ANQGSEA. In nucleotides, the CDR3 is TGCAGCGTTGAAGGGATCTTTATAGGGGAGACCCAGTACTTC. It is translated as CSVEGIFIGETQYF.

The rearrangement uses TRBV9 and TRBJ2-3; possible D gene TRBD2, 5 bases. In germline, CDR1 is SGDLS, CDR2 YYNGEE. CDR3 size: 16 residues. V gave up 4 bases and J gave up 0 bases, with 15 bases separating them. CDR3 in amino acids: CASSPPGSFSTDTQYF. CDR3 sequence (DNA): TGTGCCAGCAGCCCCCCGGGGTCCTTTAGCACAGATACGCAGTATTTT.

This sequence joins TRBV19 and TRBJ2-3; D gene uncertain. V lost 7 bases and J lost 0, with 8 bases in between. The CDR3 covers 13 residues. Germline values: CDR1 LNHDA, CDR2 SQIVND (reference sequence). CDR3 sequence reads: CASTDPSTDTQYF. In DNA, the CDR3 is TGTGCCAGTACCGATCCTAGCACAGATACGCAGTATTTT.

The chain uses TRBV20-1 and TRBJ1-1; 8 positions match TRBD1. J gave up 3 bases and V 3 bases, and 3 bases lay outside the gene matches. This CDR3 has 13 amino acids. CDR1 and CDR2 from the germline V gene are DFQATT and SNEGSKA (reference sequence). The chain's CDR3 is CSASWDRYTEAFF. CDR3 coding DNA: TGCAGTGCTAGTTGGGACAGGTACACTGAAGCTTTCTTT.

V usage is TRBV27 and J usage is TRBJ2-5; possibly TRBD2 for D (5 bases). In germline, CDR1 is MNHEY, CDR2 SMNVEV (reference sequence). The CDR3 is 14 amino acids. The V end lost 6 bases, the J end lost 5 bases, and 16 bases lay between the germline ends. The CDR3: CASRGLEPGETQYF. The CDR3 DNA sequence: TGTGCCAGCAGAGGACTCGAACCGGGGGAGACCCAGTACTTC.

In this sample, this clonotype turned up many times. CDR3 loop: CASSLDRGSYNEQFF. Here the CDR3 DNA reads TGCGCCAGCAGCTTGGACAGGGGTTCCTACAATGAGCAGTTCTTC. The rearrangement links TRBV5-1 to TRBJ2-1, with 7 bases matching TRBD1. J lost 1 base, V lost 0 bases, and 1 base had no gene match. The CDR3 covers 15 residues. Germline values: CDR1 SGHRS, CDR2 YFSETQ. The whole variable domain, filled in from reference TRBV5-1 and TRBJ2-1, reads KAGVTQTPRYLIKTRGQQVTLSCSPISGHRSVSWYQQTPGQGLQFLFEYFSETQRNKGNFPGRFSGRQFSNSRSEMNVSTLELGDSALYLCASSLDRGSYNEQFFGPGTRLTVL.

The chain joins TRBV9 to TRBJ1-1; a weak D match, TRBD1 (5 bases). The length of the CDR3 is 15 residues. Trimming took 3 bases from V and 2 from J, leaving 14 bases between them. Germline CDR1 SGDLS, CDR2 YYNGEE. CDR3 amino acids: CASSGGDLGNTEAFF. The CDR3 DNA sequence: TGTGCCAGCAGCGGAGGGGATTTGGGTAACACTGAAGCTTTCTTT.

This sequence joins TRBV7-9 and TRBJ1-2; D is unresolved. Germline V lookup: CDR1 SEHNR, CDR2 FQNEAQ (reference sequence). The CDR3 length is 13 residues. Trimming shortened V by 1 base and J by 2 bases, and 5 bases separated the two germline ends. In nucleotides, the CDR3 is TGTGCCAGCAGCTTAGACGGGAACTATGGCTACACCTTC. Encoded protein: CASSLDGNYGYTF.

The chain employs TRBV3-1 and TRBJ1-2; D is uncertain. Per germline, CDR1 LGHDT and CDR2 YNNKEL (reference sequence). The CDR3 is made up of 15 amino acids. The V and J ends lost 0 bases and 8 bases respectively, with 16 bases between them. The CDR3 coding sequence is TGTGCCAGCAGCCAAGAGGGGTTACTATCCGGGGGCTACACCTTC. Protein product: CASSQEGLLSGGYTF.

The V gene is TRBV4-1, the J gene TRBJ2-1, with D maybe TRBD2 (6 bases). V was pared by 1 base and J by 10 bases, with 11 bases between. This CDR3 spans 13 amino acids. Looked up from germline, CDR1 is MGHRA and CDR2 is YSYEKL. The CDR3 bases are TGCGCCAGCAGCCAAGTAGTGGGGAGGGAGCAGTTCTTC. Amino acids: CASSQVVGREQFF.

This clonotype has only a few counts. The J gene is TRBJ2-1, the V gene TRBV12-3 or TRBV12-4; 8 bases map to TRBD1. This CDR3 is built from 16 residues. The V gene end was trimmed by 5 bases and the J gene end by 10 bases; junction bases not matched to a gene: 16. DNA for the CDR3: TGTGCCAGCAGTGTTCACGGGACAGGCTCCTTGTGGGAGCAGTTCTTC. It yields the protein CASSVHGTGSLWEQFF.

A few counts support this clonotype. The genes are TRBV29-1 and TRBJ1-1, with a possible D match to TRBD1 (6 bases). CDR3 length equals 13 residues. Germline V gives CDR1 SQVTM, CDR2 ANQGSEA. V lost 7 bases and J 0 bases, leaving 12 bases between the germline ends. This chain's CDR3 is CSGLQGLNTEAFF. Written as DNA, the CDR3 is TGCAGCGGATTACAGGGACTGAACACTGAAGCTTTCTTT. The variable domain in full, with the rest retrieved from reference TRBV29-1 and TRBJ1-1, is SAVISQKPSRDICQRGTSLTIQCQVDSQVTMMFWYRQQPGQSLTLIATANQGSEATYESGFVIDKFPISRPNLTFSTLTVSNMSPEDSSIYLCSGLQGLNTEAFFGQGTRLTVV.

CDR3 loop: CSASESGGADPDEQFF. The CDR3 bases are TGCAGTGCTAGTGAGAGCGGGGGGGCAGACCCAGATGAGCAGTTCTTC. The chain recombines TRBV20-1 with TRBJ2-1; 10 bases are shared with TRBD2. Germline CDR1 reads DFQATT; CDR2 reads SNEGSKA (reference sequence). The CDR3 is 16 amino acids. Trimming removed 3 bases from V and 8 bases from J; junction bases left unmatched: 13.

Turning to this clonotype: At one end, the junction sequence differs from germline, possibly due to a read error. In nucleotides, the CDR3 is TGCAGCGTAGAAGGGGCCGGGACAGGGAACAATGAGCAGTTCTTC. Amino acids: CSVEGAGTGNNEQFF. This chain joins TRBV29-1 and TRBJ2-1; TRBD1 matches 9 bases. Germline assignment: CDR1 SQVTM and CDR2 ANQGSEA. The CDR3 is 15 residues long.

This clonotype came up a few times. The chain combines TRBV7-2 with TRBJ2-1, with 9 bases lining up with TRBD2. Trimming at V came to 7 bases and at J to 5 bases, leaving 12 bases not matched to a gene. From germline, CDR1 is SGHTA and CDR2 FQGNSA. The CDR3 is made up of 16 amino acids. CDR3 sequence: CASTLEIAGEDNEQFF. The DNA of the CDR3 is TGTGCCAGCACTTTAGAGATAGCGGGAGAGGACAATGAGCAGTTCTTC.